The 28 T cell receptor beta chains presented below share a single source sample, sequenced in a study of T cell repertoires in cytomegalovirus infection. TCRdb called the reads again in MiXCR, with one record for every CDR3 protein. This sample has about 400,000 distinct CDR3 sequences, with 18% found just once. Sequenced sample: PBMCs. Receptors were obtained from a human donor in good health (CMV status not recorded). Some clones in this sample may be carry-over from other donors' samples.

The V gene is TRBV19, the J gene TRBJ2-2; no clear D gene. Germline CDR1 and CDR2: LNHDA and SQIVND (reference sequence). The length of the CDR3 is 15 residues. Trimming removed 0 bases from V and 5 bases from J, with 10 bases in between. The CDR3 DNA follows: TGTGCCAGTAGTATAGAAGCAAGCCGAACCGGGGAGCTGTTTTTT. Translation gives CASSIEASRTGELFF.

The genes are TRBV15 and TRBJ2-1; TRBD2 might be the D (6 bases). V was cut by 1 base and J by 9 bases, with 7 bases left in between. The V gene's germline CDR1 is LNHNV and CDR2 YYDKDF (reference sequence). The CDR3 runs 12 residues. In DNA, the CDR3 is TGTGCCACCAGCAGAGCGGAGGGTGAGCAGTTCTTC. The encoded protein is CATSRAEGEQFF.

This clonotype was seen at least ten times. This chain uses TRBV7-2 with TRBJ1-2, with D possibly matching TRBD1 (5 bases). Deletions cut 1 base from V and 1 base from J, with 13 bases between. In germline, CDR1 is SGHTA, CDR2 FQGNSA. The CDR3 spans 16 residues. CDR3 sequence (DNA): TGTGCCAGCAGCTTAGACGGGGCCGGAAGTAACTATGGCTACACCTTC. It is translated as CASSLDGAGSNYGYTF.

For this clonotype: Because it lacks the conserved phenylalanine or tryptophan at the end, this CDR3 is likely a read error. V usage is TRBV7-2 and J usage is TRBJ2-3; D is unclear. V was cut by 1 base and J by 3 bases, with 5 bases left in between. This CDR3 region has 13 residues. The germline V gene has CDR1 SGHTA and CDR2 FQGNSA. The CDR3 sequence: CASSLGFTDTQYL. CDR3 DNA: TGTGCCAGCAGCTTAGGGTTTACAGATACGCAGTATTTA.

J is TRBJ1-2 and V is TRBV5-5; D gene unclear. V gave up 0 bases and J gave up 4 bases, with 10 bases separating them. CDR3 length equals 14 residues. Germline V gives CDR1 SGHKS, CDR2 YYEKEE (reference sequence). The CDR3 loop is CASSLAVGTYGYTF. DNA for the CDR3: TGTGCCAGCAGCTTGGCCGTGGGAACCTATGGCTACACCTTC.

The rearrangement joins TRBV20-1 to TRBJ2-5; 7 positions agree with TRBD2. With V trimmed by 1 base and J by 5 bases, 13 bases remained unmatched. The CDR3 is 16 residues long. Germline CDR1 reads DFQATT; CDR2 reads SNEGSKA (reference sequence). CDR3 protein: CSARVGQGRVLETQYF. CDR3 bases: TGCAGTGCTAGAGTCGGTCAAGGGAGGGTTTTGGAGACCCAGTACTTC.

This clonotype occurred many times. The gene calls are TRBV7-8 and TRBJ2-3; the D is unclear. Between the trimmed V and J ends, which lost 2 bases and 10 bases, there was a span of 13 bases. The CDR3 is made up of 13 amino acids. Germline loops: CDR1 SGHVS, CDR2 FQNEAQ. CDR3 region: CASSLNTDRPQYF. The CDR3 DNA follows: TGTGCCAGCAGCTTAAATACGGACCGCCCGCAGTATTTT.

This clonotype was recorded many times. The chain combines TRBV7-2 with TRBJ2-3, with D possibly being TRBD2 (6 bases). The CDR3 extends over 16 amino acids. Deletions cut 0 bases from V and 2 bases from J, with 12 bases between. Germline CDR1 SGHTA, CDR2 FQGNSA. CDR3 coding DNA: TGTGCCAGCAGCTTAGCCGCAGCGGGCCCCACAGATACGCAGTATTTT. It encodes CASSLAAAGPTDTQYF.

This clonotype was recorded many times. V gene TRBV7-2 combines with J gene TRBJ1-5; 10 positions agree with TRBD1. Germline CDR1 and CDR2: SGHTA and FQGNSA. The CDR3 length is 15 residues. The junction had 8 bases not matched to a gene; V was cut back by 5 bases and J by 7 bases. The CDR3 coding sequence is TGTGCCAGCAGCCCCGGGACAGGGGTTGGGCAGCCCCAGCATTTT. The encoded protein is CASSPGTGVGQPQHF.

This clonotype was counted ten times or more. The J gene is TRBJ2-5, the V gene TRBV7-2; D possibly corresponds to TRBD2 (6 bases). V lost 2 bases and J lost 7, with 8 bases in between. Germline CDR1 reads SGHTA; CDR2 reads FQGNSA. The CDR3 length is 12 residues. The CDR3 DNA is TGTGCCAGCAGCTTAATGGGAGGGACCCAGTACTTC. It specifies CASSLMGGTQYF.

This clonotype was seen only a few times. The genes are TRBV12-3 or TRBV12-4 and TRBJ2-7, with D possibly being TRBD2 (6 bases). V was trimmed by 5 bases and J by 0 bases, leaving 14 bases between them. The CDR3 is 15 amino acids. CDR3 residues: CASSVGGGISYEQYF. Here the CDR3 DNA reads TGTGCCAGCAGTGTGGGTGGCGGGATCTCCTACGAGCAGTACTTC.

The sample holds a few counts of this clonotype. V and J are TRBV30 and TRBJ1-6; TRBD1 agrees at 7 bases. Germline V gives CDR1 GTSNPN, CDR2 SVGIG (reference sequence). This CDR3 has 16 residues. J gave up 0 bases and V 1 base, and 3 bases lay outside the gene matches. The CDR3 is CAWSGDSSSYNSPLHF. As DNA, the CDR3 is TGTGCCTGGAGTGGGGACAGCAGCTCCTATAATTCACCCCTCCACTTT.

The chain recombines TRBV6-8 with TRBJ2-5, with TRBD2 as a possible D gene (6 bases). Trimming shortened V by 2 bases and J by 5 bases, and 15 bases separated the two germline ends. The CDR3 is 15 residues long. CDR1 is MNHGY, CDR2 SAAAGT, per germline. The chain's CDR3 is CASSYPRGSGETQYF. The CDR3 DNA is TGTGCCAGCAGTTACCCAAGGGGCAGCGGGGAGACCCAGTACTTC.

This clonotype was observed a few times. The genes are TRBV6-2 or TRBV6-3 and TRBJ2-3; the D gene is possibly TRBD2 (5 bases). CDR3 size: 12 residues. Trimming removed 6 bases from V and 5 bases from J, with 9 bases in between. Germline V CDR1 and CDR2: MNHEY, SVGEGT. This CDR3 reads CASSTRRDTQYF. CDR3 nucleotide sequence: TGTGCCAGCAGCACTAGGAGAGATACGCAGTATTTT.

In this sample, this clonotype turned up a few times. The chain carries TRBV2 and TRBJ1-1, with no clear D. Trimming stripped 1 base from V and 3 bases from J, with 9 bases between. Germline CDR1 SNHLY, CDR2 FYNNEI. The CDR3 is 14 residues long. The CDR3 coding sequence is TGTGCCAGCAGTGAAGTGTTAAGATACACTGAAGCTTTCTTT. Amino acid sequence: CASSEVLRYTEAFF.

This clonotype was counted at least ten times. The chain is built from TRBV6-5 and TRBJ2-7; a possible D gene is TRBD1 (5 bases). V was clipped by 2 bases and J by 3 bases, with 14 bases between them. Germline V gives CDR1 MNHEY, CDR2 SVGAGI. CDR3 length: 15 amino acids. DNA for the CDR3: TGTGCCAGCAGTTACAGGCCTGGGGCCCACTACGAGCAGTACTTC. Residues: CASSYRPGAHYEQYF.

This clonotype was detected many times. The chain employs TRBV5-6 and TRBJ1-2, with D perhaps matching TRBD1 (5 bases). CDR3 length: 15 amino acids. Germline V gene data show CDR1 as SGHDT and CDR2 as YYEEEE. Trimming shortened V by 2 bases and J by 8 bases, and 19 bases separated the two germline ends. The CDR3 is CASSFSQDIVGGYTF. The CDR3 nucleotides are TGTGCCAGCAGCTTCAGCCAGGACATCGTCGGGGGCTACACCTTC.

The chain employs TRBV12-3 or TRBV12-4 and TRBJ2-3; D gene unclear. This CDR3 has 15 amino acids. V lost 3 bases and J 0 bases, leaving 10 bases between the germline ends. CDR3 sequence: CASSLWTASTDTQYF. In DNA, the CDR3 is TGTGCCAGCAGTTTGTGGACCGCTAGCACAGATACGCAGTATTTT.

This clonotype has ten or more counts. The chain recombines TRBV20-1 with TRBJ2-1; 9 nucleotides match TRBD2. The trim removed 6 bases at V and 7 bases at J, leaving 10 bases unmatched. The CDR3 is 14 residues long. Germline lookup yields CDR1 DFQATT and CDR2 SNEGSKA (reference sequence). The CDR3 loop is CSARMRGGQNEQFF. The CDR3 DNA sequence: TGCAGTGCGAGGATGCGGGGGGGCCAGAATGAGCAGTTCTTC.

This clonotype was counted between two and nine times. The chain combines TRBV2 with TRBJ1-1; D remains unclear. The ends were cut back, 1 base at V and 0 bases at J, with 9 bases in the middle. The CDR3 extends over 15 amino acids. The germline gives CDR1 SNHLY, CDR2 FYNNEI. The CDR3 spells CASSEVGRLNTEAFF. As DNA, the CDR3 is TGTGCCAGCAGTGAAGTAGGCCGATTGAACACTGAAGCTTTCTTT.

V is TRBV19 and J is TRBJ1-5; D not certain. Per the germline V gene, CDR1 is LNHDA and CDR2 is SQIVND (reference sequence). Trimming removed 9 bases from V and 1 base from J, with 10 bases in between. The CDR3 consists of 13 residues. The CDR3 region is CASLGWSNQPQHF. The DNA for the CDR3 is TGTGCCAGCCTTGGATGGAGCAATCAGCCCCAGCATTTT.

This clonotype was seen only a few times. This chain uses TRBV20-1 with TRBJ2-1, with 13 nucleotides matching TRBD2. V dropped 5 bases and J dropped 7; count of bases not matched to a gene: 8. The V gene's germline CDR1 is DFQATT and CDR2 SNEGSKA (reference sequence). CDR3 size: 15 residues. The CDR3 coding sequence is TGCAGTGCTCGGCGTCCGGGACTAGCGGGGAATGAGCAGTTCTTC. Protein: CSARRPGLAGNEQFF.

This clonotype was observed at least ten times. This rearrangement joins TRBV6-1 to TRBJ1-2; possible D gene TRBD1, 5 bases. CDR3 length: 13 amino acids. V was clipped by 3 bases and J by 4 bases, with 9 bases between them. Germline V CDR1 and CDR2: MNHNS, SASEGT. The chain's CDR3 is CASSDPDSYGYTF. The CDR3 DNA reads TGTGCCAGCAGTGACCCTGACAGCTATGGCTACACCTTC.

This clonotype was detected only a few times. The J gene is TRBJ1-5, the V gene TRBV19; D is ambiguous. V lost 7 bases, J lost 10 bases, and 17 bases lay in between. The CDR3 runs 13 residues. Germline assignment: CDR1 LNHDA and CDR2 SQIVND (reference sequence). CDR3 region: CASTPVWMGPQHF. For the CDR3, the DNA is TGTGCCAGTACCCCCGTGTGGATGGGTCCCCAGCATTTT.

This clonotype was seen a few times. The CDR3 sequence is CASSRETSADTQYF. In nucleotides, the CDR3 is TGTGCCAGCAGCCGAGAGACGAGCGCAGATACGCAGTATTTT. The J gene is TRBJ2-3, the V gene TRBV7-2; no clear D gene. Deletions cut 5 bases from V and 4 bases from J, with 13 bases between. This CDR3 has 14 residues. Germline CDR1 and CDR2: SGHTA and FQGNSA.

At least ten counts were recorded for this clonotype. This chain uses TRBV7-9 with TRBJ2-5, with unresolved D. This CDR3 has 13 amino acids. Between the trimmed V and J ends, which lost 3 bases and 5 bases, there was a span of 10 bases. Germline V gene sequence: CDR1 SEHNR, CDR2 FQNEAQ (reference sequence). The CDR3 spells CASSLLGWETQYF. CDR3 in DNA: TGTGCCAGCAGCTTGTTGGGATGGGAGACCCAGTACTTC.

This clonotype was observed at least ten times. The J gene is TRBJ2-2, the V gene TRBV12-3 or TRBV12-4; tentatively, D is TRBD1 (5 bases). Trimming shortened V by 3 bases and J by 0 bases, and 8 bases separated the two germline ends. CDR3 length: 15 amino acids. In DNA, the CDR3 is TGTGCCAGCAGTTTTGGGGCGGCGAACACCGGGGAGCTGTTTTTT. The encoded protein is CASSFGAANTGELFF.

This clonotype was counted between two and nine times. This chain links TRBV4-1 with TRBJ1-3; no definite D call. CDR1 is MGHRA, CDR2 YSYEKL, per germline. The CDR3 runs 14 residues. The ends were cut back, 2 bases at V and 0 bases at J, with 5 bases in the middle. CDR3 sequence reads: CASSQQSSGNTIYF. CDR3 sequence (DNA): TGCGCCAGCAGCCAACAGAGCTCTGGAAACACCATATATTTT.